The 24 T cell receptor beta chains below come from one sample, sequenced in a study of shared clonotypes between healthy human individuals. Data came from immunoSEQ multiplex PCR; TCRdb stores just in-frame clones and leaves some out. The table has 450,000 to 600,000 clones, 79% seen once. Sequenced: PBMCs. These TCRs come from a middle-aged woman in good health. Some clones in this sample may be carry-over from other donors' samples.

The chain recombines TRBV11-2 with TRBJ1-6; maybe TRBD1 (5 bases). Trimming stripped 4 bases from V and 10 bases from J, with 11 bases between. Germline V CDR1 and CDR2: SGHAT, FQNNGV. The CDR3 runs 13 residues. CDR3 residues: CASSSVGVSPLHF. The CDR3 coding sequence is TGTGCCAGCAGCTCAGTGGGGGTCTCACCCCTCCACTTT.

The rearrangement joins TRBV6-5 to TRBJ2-1; TRBD2 agrees at 10 bases. Germline V CDR1 and CDR2: MNHEY, SVGAGI. J was trimmed by 6 bases and V by 2 bases; bases with no gene match: 4. This CDR3 comprises 15 residues. In nucleotides, the CDR3 is TGTGCCAGCAGTTACGCTACTAGCGGGGTCAATGAGCAGTTCTTC. Encoded protein: CASSYATSGVNEQFF.

The V call is TRBV7-9, the J call TRBJ2-7; 8 bases match TRBD2. The CDR3 has 15 amino acids. The germline gives CDR1 SEHNR, CDR2 FQNEAQ (reference sequence). J lost 5 bases, V lost 3 bases, and 9 bases had no gene match. CDR3 bases: TGTGCCAGCAGCTTCGGGAGGGCTAGCCGTCACGAGCAGTACTTC. As protein: CASSFGRASRHEQYF.

This clone has just a few counts. In DNA form, the CDR3 reads TGTGCCAGCAGTTACGGGCTAGCGGGAGTAGGAGAGACCCAGTACTTC. Encoded protein: CASSYGLAGVGETQYF. The V gene is TRBV6-6, the J gene TRBJ2-5; 10 bases agree with TRBD2. The CDR3 is made up of 16 amino acids. The V and J ends lost 2 bases and 4 bases, in that order; junction bases with no gene match: 7. Germline assignment: CDR1 MNHNY and CDR2 SVGAGI (reference sequence).

Details on this clone: This CDR3 is also generated by other DNA sequences in the sample. This rearrangement joins TRBV18 to TRBJ2-5; 13 positions agree with TRBD2. The V segment lost 0 bases and the J segment 2 bases; nucleotides outside the gene matches: 0. The CDR3 spans 16 residues. Per germline, CDR1 KGHSH and CDR2 LQKENI. The CDR3 loop reads CASSPPGLAGQETQYF. CDR3 bases: TGTGCCAGCTCACCACCGGGACTAGCGGGACAAGAGACCCAGTACTTC. The full variable domain, its missing parts supplied by reference TRBV18 and TRBJ2-5, is NAGVMQNPRHLVRRRGQEARLRCSPMKGHSHVYWYRQLPEEGLKFMVYLQKENIIDESGMPKERFSAEFPKEGPSILRIQQVVRGDSAAYFCASSPPGLAGQETQYFGPGTRLLVL.

The V gene is TRBV7-2, the J gene TRBJ1-2, with D tentatively TRBD1 (6 bases). V was clipped by 1 base and J by 7 bases, with 19 bases between them. Germline lookup yields CDR1 SGHTA and CDR2 FQGNSA. This CDR3 has 16 amino acids. CDR3 coding DNA: TGTGCCAGCAGCTTAGATCATCTAACCTACAGGGTTGGCTACACCTTC. It codes for CASSLDHLTYRVGYTF.

This clone was seen only a few times. This chain joins TRBV30 and TRBJ2-5; TRBD2 agrees at 15 bases. J lost 0 bases, V lost 2 bases, and 4 bases had no gene match. Germline assignment: CDR1 GTSNPN and CDR2 SVGIG (reference sequence). The CDR3 is 17 residues long. In nucleotides, the CDR3 is TGTGCCTGGAGTTTAGGACTAGCGGGAGGGTACCAAGAGACCCAGTACTTC. Its translation: CAWSLGLAGGYQETQYF.

The gene calls are TRBV18 and TRBJ2-1; possible D gene TRBD2, 5 bases. Trimming cost V 2 bases and J 3 bases, with 20 bases left between them. This CDR3 has 18 residues. Germline V gives CDR1 KGHSH, CDR2 LQKENI. The CDR3 DNA reads as TGTGCCAGCTCACCATCACTCTCTGTGGGGAGAATCTACAATGAGCAGTTCTTC. It specifies CASSPSLSVGRIYNEQFF.

The chain employs TRBV9 and TRBJ1-1; D gene unclear. The CDR3 contains 14 residues. The V end lost 0 bases, the J end lost 1 base, and 7 bases lay between the germline ends. CDR1 and CDR2 from the germline V gene are SGDLS and YYNGEE. CDR3 nucleotide sequence: TGTGCCAGCAGCGTAGTGGCGGGGAACACTGAAGCTTTCTTT. Encoded protein: CASSVVAGNTEAFF.

The table lists this clone with a count of one. V usage is TRBV11-2 and J usage is TRBJ1-2; no firm D call. Germline assignment: CDR1 SGHAT and CDR2 FQNNGV. Trimming shortened V by 2 bases and J by 0 bases, and 1 base separated the two germline ends. The CDR3 spans 12 residues. The DNA for the CDR3 is TGTGCCAGCAGCTTATCTAACTATGGCTACACCTTC. Protein sequence: CASSLSNYGYTF.

The chain combines TRBV7-9 with TRBJ2-7; D unclear. Deletions cut 0 bases from V and 9 bases from J, with 9 bases between. CDR1 and CDR2 from the germline V gene are SEHNR and FQNEAQ (reference sequence). This CDR3 is 12 amino acids long. CDR3 nucleotide sequence: TGTGCCAGCAGCTTAGCGGCCTTCGGGCAGTACTTC. This sequence encodes CASSLAAFGQYF.

This rearrangement joins TRBV28 to TRBJ1-5; 9 bases align to TRBD1. V lost 6 bases, J lost 5 bases, and 5 bases stayed unmatched. CDR1 is MDHEN, CDR2 SYDVKM, per germline. The CDR3 spans 14 residues. CDR3 in amino acids: CASRADRGYQPQHF. CDR3 bases: TGTGCCAGCAGAGCGGACAGGGGTTATCAGCCCCAGCATTTT. The entire variable domain, with the rest obtained from reference TRBV28 and TRBJ1-5, is as follows: DVKVTQSSRYLVKRTGEKVFLECVQDMDHENMFWYRQDPGLGLRLIYFSYDVKMKEKGDIPEGYSVSREKKERFSLILESASTNQTSMYLCASRADRGYQPQHFGDGTRLSIL.

The chain uses TRBV28 and TRBJ2-3; D unclear. Germline-derived CDR1 and CDR2 are MDHEN and SYDVKM. CDR3 length: 14 residues. V was shortened by 8 bases and J by 4 bases, with 16 bases between the two germline ends. The CDR3 DNA reads as TGTGCCAGCCAAGGAGTGGCAGGAGCAGATACGCAGTATTTT. Protein sequence: CASQGVAGADTQYF.

In this sample, this clone turned up once. The chain employs TRBV19 and TRBJ1-4; 11 bases align to TRBD1. The CDR3 runs 15 residues. The ends lost 8 bases at V and 8 bases at J; junction bases unmatched: 10. CDR1 LNHDA and CDR2 SQIVND come from the germline V gene (reference sequence). This CDR3 reads CASDDRDRGAEKLFF. Written as DNA, the CDR3 is TGTGCCAGTGACGACCGGGACAGGGGGGCGGAAAAACTGTTTTTT.

This chain connects TRBV20-1 to TRBJ2-1; no clear D gene. The V end lost 6 bases, the J end lost 6 bases, and 9 bases lay between the germline ends. The germline gives CDR1 DFQATT, CDR2 SNEGSKA (reference sequence). The CDR3 runs to 11 residues. The CDR3 loop reads CSAYKRNEQFF. The CDR3 DNA follows: TGCAGTGCCTATAAACGCAATGAGCAGTTCTTC.

About this clone itself: Other DNA sequences of this sample code for an identical CDR3. This sequence joins TRBV4-3 and TRBJ2-5; the D is unclear. CDR1 and CDR2 from the germline V gene are LGHNA and YSLEER. V lost 0 bases and J 5 bases, leaving 7 bases between the germline ends. This CDR3 contains 13 residues. In DNA form, the CDR3 reads TGCGCCAGCAGCCAAGATCTAAGGGAGACCCAGTACTTC. Amino acid sequence: CASSQDLRETQYF.

This sequence joins TRBV10-3 and TRBJ1-5; D remains ambiguous. The CDR3 length is 12 residues. Deletions cut 6 bases from V and 0 bases from J, with 3 bases between. CDR1 is ENHRY and CDR2 is SYGVKD in the germline V gene. CDR3 nucleotides: TGTGCCATCAGCACTAGCAATCAGCCCCAGCATTTT. Translating gives CAISTSNQPQHF.

This rearrangement joins TRBV5-4 to TRBJ2-3; D is ambiguous. Between the trimmed V and J ends, which lost 2 bases and 2 bases, there was a span of 9 bases. Germline lookup yields CDR1 SGHNT and CDR2 YYREEE (reference sequence). CDR3 length equals 14 residues. The CDR3 spells CASSFDIITDTQYF. The CDR3 bases are TGTGCCAGCAGCTTTGATATAATCACAGATACGCAGTATTTT. The full variable domain, completed using reference TRBV5-4 and TRBJ2-3, is ETGVTQSPTHLIKTRGQQVTLRCSSQSGHNTVSWYQQALGQGPQFIFQYYREEENGRGNFPPRFSGLQFPNYSSELNVNALELDDSALYLCASSFDIITDTQYFGPGTRLTVL.

This rearrangement joins TRBV11-1 to TRBJ2-1; D remains unclear. This CDR3 has 15 amino acids. CDR1 and CDR2 (germline): SGHAT, FQDESV (reference sequence). Trimming took off 4 bases at V and 0 bases at J, with 10 bases between the two ends. CDR3: CASSSGTRSYNEQFF. CDR3 nucleotides: TGTGCCAGCAGCTCCGGCACCCGCTCCTACAATGAGCAGTTCTTC.

The chain is built from TRBV7-3 and TRBJ2-1; D tentatively reads TRBD1 or TRBD2 (5 bases each). V lost 2 bases to trimming and J lost 9 bases, with 11 bases between them. CDR3 length: 13 amino acids. CDR1 and CDR2 (germline): SGHTA, FQGTGA. CDR3 sequence (DNA): TGTGCCAGCAGCTTAGGGACGGGGATTGAGCAGTTCTTC. It encodes CASSLGTGIEQFF.

The CDR3 sequence is CAWRRPSLGEQYF. CDR3 sequence (DNA): TGTGCCTGGAGGAGACCGTCACTTGGGGAGCAGTACTTC. The chain combines TRBV30 with TRBJ2-7; D remains unclear. The CDR3 is made up of 13 amino acids. V was trimmed by 3 bases and J by 7 bases, leaving 16 bases between them. CDR1 is GTSNPN and CDR2 is SVGIG in the germline V gene (reference sequence).

This clone was counted between two and nine times. The CDR3 DNA reads TGTGCCAGCAGCCCCACGGGGGCGGGGGAGTACAATGAGCAGTTCTTC. Its protein is CASSPTGAGEYNEQFF. The genes are TRBV9 and TRBJ2-1; a weak D match, TRBD2 (7 bases). V was pared by 4 bases and J by 4 bases, with 18 bases between. In germline, CDR1 is SGDLS, CDR2 YYNGEE. CDR3 size: 16 residues.

Details on this clone: A junction end diverges from the germline sequence, so it may reflect a read error. V and J are TRBV6-1 and TRBJ2-7; TRBD2 matches at 16 bases. This CDR3 has 15 residues. Germline V CDR1 and CDR2: MNHNS, SASEGT. CDR3 region: CASSESTGTSGRAPF. In DNA, the CDR3 is TGTGCCAGCAGTGAAAGCACCGGGACTAGCGGGAGGGCTCCCTTC.

This clone is a singleton in its sample. The chain combines TRBV28 with TRBJ2-7; TRBD2 aligns across 8 bases. Unmatched junction bases numbered 9, after V lost 7 bases and J lost 4 bases. This CDR3 comprises 14 residues. The V gene's germline CDR1 is MDHEN and CDR2 SYDVKM. The CDR3 coding sequence is TGTGCCAGCACCCCGGCGGGAGGTAGGTACGAGCAGTACTTC. It is translated as CASTPAGGRYEQYF.